What follows describes a single TCR beta chain. It has no known antigen specificity. The sample holds no much larger clone one base away, and base qualities are not on file. The CDR3 has 12 amino acids, counting the end cysteine and phenylalanine. Here the CDR3 DNA is all that survives: 36 bases in frame from base 1. V loses 5 bases, J loses 6 bases, and the germline ends lie 10 bases apart. Based on the germline V gene (reference sequence), the CDR1 and CDR2 sequences are SEHNR and FQNEAQ. The sample belongs to a study of a mutant IDH1 vaccine in newly diagnosed glioma (dated by TCRdb to the early 2020s). Regarding the research as a whole: Vaccination started 4-6 weeks after radiotherapy alone, or was given together with temozolomide cycles in the groups whose treatment included chemotherapy. Of the roughly 31 treated patients, about 60% were male and approximately 40% were female, and the mean age was approximately 37 years. Prior to enrollment, standard therapy consisting of radiotherapy alone, temozolomide alone, or radiochemotherapy with temozolomide had been administered to patients, with the combination being received by most patients. The week-35 safety follow-up took place at visit V12, and the week-47 end of study took place at visit V13. Peripheral blood was collected at six visits: V03 (baseline), V05, V07, V10, V12 and V13. Longitudinal TCRB deep sequencing was done for 20 to 25 treated patients, wherever samples were available for exploratory analyses. Study-wide conclusions, independent of this receptor: PBMC samples for TCRB deep sequencing were selected based on availability. Vaccine-induced immune responses across multiple MHC alleles were detected in 93.3% of patients. The authors noted that analyses of patient blood samples could not be reproduced because of sample limitations. Changes in the top peripheral T cell clonotypes picked up by TCRB sequencing did not appear to be linked to pseudoprogression.

The receptor library was made with the immunoSEQ multiplex PCR assay. Following the manufacturer's protocol, the hsTCRB Kit was used to amplify rearranged TCR beta chain sequences. An Illumina MiSeq was used to sequence the TCRB libraries. The paper's processing steps were these. The proprietary platform of the kit vendor was used for demultiplexing, trimming and gene mapping. Here the immuneACCESS table is served through TCRdb, limited to in-frame sequences with V and J called. Missing clones are a known gap in these copies; in checked studies unresolved V genes cover under half, and the rest lacks a known reason. Clone size and V and J calls were adopted from that table, with D and trimming inferred from the DNA. Counted in this sample were roughly 69,000 clones; about 87% of them appeared once. The ten biggest clones cover approximately 2% of the sample. This specimen's time point label, interpreted: week 35, safety follow-up. Each vaccine dose was 300 ug of a 20-mer mutant IDH1 peptide in Montanide, given subcutaneously with topical imiquimod. Patients were given eight vaccinations, in weeks 1, 3, 5, 7, 11, 15, 19 and 23, which matched visits V03 through V10. Donors had newly diagnosed WHO grade 3 or 4 IDH1-mutant astrocytomas with loss of nuclear ATRX. The samples were drawn from NOA16, a multicentre, single-arm, open-label phase I trial in Germany that tested a mutant IDH1 peptide vaccine in humans for the first time. Genomic DNA for TCRB sequencing was extracted from EDTA blood using the DNeasy Blood and Tissue Kit.

This sample comprised PBMCs, obtained from a glioma patient whose treatment included an IDH1 peptide vaccine. The TCR originated in a man aged 30 to 39 with glioma. The sequence links TRBV7-9 to TRBJ1-1, with no confident D gene call. Here is the DNA: TGTGCCAGCAGCCGGTTGAGGTCTGAAGCTTTCTTT. Translated, it reads CASSRLRSEAFF.